The clone carrying this T cell receptor (beta chain) was seen at least ten times. Antigen specificity is unknown. Busulfan-fludarabine conditioning, marrow transplant, and cyclophosphamide on days +3 and +4 were administered. This sample is drawn from a study of T cells after posttransplantation cyclophosphamide. Study-wide results and caveats: Later post-transplant blood repertoires were often dominated by donor CD8+ memory clones. TRB overlap between skin or GI tissue T cells and blood was limited. After PTCy, TRB diversity resembled that of CNI/methotrexate controls.

TCRdb's copy holds only in-frame clones and misses some; the assay was immunoSEQ multiplex PCR. Observed in the sample are roughly 10,000 clones, none of them singletons. CDR3 length equals 10 residues. Germline-derived CDR1 and CDR2 are SGDLS and YYNGEE. J gave up 9 bases and V 3 bases, and 0 bases lay outside the gene matches. The origin of this receptor is a female patient between 40 and 50 years old who received an allogeneic stem cell transplant from a related donor, was CMV-positive, and had no GVHD. Some T cells may be provided by the graft donor. The rearrangement links TRBV9 to TRBJ2-7; the match to TRBD1 covers 7 bases. The sequencing used PBMCs, collected after allogeneic stem cell transplant with posttransplant cyclophosphamide. The CDR3 DNA is TGTGCCAGCAGCGGGGACAGGCAGTACTTC. Protein: CASSGDRQYF.